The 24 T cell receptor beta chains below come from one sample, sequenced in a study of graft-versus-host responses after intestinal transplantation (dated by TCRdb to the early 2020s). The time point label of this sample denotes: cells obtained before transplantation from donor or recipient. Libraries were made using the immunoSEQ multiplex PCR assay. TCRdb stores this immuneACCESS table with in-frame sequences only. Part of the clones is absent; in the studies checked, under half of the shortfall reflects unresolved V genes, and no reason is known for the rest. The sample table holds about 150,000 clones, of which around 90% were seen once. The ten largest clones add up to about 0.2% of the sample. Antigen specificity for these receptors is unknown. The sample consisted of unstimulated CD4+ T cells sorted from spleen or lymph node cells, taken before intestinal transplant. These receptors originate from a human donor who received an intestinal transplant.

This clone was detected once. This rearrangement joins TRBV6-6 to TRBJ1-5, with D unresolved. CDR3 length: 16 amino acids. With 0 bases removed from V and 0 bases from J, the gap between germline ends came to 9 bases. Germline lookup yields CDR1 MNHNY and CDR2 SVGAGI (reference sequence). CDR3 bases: TGTGCCAGCAGTTACTCGATCGGAGATAGCAATCAGCCCCAGCATTTT. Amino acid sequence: CASSYSIGDSNQPQHF.

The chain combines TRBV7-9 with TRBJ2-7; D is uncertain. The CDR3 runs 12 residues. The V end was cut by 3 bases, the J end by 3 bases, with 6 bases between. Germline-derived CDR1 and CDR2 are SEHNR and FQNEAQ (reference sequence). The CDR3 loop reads CASSFSVYEQYF. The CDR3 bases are TGTGCCAGCAGCTTCTCTGTCTACGAGCAGTACTTC.

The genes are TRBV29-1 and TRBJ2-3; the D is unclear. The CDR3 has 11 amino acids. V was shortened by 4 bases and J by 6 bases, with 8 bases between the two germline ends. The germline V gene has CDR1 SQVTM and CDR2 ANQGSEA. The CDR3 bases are TGCAGCGTTGCCAGTTGGGATACGCAGTATTTT. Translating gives CSVASWDTQYF.

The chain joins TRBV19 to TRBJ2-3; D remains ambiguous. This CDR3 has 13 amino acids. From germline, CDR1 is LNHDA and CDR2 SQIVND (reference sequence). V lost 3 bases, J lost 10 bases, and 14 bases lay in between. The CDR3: CASSINGRVAQYF. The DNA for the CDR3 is TGTGCCAGTAGTATCAACGGCCGAGTGGCGCAGTATTTT.

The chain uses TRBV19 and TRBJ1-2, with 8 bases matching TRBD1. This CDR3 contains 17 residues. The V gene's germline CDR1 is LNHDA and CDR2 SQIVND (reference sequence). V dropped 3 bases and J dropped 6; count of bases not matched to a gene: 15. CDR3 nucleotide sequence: TGTGCCAGTAGTATCCTTACTACCTTGACAGGGGCCCATGGCTACACCTTC. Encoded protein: CASSILTTLTGAHGYTF.

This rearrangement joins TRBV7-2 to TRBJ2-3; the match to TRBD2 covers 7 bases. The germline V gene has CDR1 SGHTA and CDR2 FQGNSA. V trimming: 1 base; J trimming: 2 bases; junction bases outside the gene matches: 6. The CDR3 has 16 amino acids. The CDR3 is CASSLVAGPPTDTQYF. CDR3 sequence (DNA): TGTGCCAGCAGCTTAGTAGCGGGCCCCCCCACAGATACGCAGTATTTT.

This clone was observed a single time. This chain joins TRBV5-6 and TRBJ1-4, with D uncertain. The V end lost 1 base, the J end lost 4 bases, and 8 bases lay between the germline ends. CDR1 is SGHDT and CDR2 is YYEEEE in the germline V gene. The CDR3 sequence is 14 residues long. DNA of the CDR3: TGTGCCAGCAGCTTGAGTCCTTATAATGAAAAACTGTTTTTT. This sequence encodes CASSLSPYNEKLFF.

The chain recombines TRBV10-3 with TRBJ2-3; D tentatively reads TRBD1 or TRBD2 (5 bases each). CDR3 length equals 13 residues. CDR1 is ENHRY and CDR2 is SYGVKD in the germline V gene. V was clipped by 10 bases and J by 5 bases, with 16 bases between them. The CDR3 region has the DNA TGTGCCACCGGGACCAAGCCTCAAGATACGCAGTATTTT. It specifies CATGTKPQDTQYF.

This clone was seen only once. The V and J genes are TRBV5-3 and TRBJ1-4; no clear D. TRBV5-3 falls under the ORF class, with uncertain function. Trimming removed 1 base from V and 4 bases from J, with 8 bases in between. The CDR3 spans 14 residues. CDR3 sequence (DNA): TGTGCCAGAAGCTTGCCAGACCTTAATGAAAAACTGTTTTTT. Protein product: CARSLPDLNEKLFF.

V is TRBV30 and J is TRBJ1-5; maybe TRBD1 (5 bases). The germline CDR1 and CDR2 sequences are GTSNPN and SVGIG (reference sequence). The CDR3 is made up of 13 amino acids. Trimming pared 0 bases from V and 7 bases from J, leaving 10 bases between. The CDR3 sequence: CAWSVGRDQPQHF. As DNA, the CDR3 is TGTGCCTGGAGTGTAGGCAGGGACCAGCCCCAGCATTTT.

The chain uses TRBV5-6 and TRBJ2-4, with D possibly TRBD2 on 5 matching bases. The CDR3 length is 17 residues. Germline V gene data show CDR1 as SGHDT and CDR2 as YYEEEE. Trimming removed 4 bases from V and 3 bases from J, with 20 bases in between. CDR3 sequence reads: CASSDGVLGGFKNIQYF. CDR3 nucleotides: TGTGCCAGCAGCGACGGGGTTCTAGGCGGCTTCAAAAACATTCAGTACTTC.

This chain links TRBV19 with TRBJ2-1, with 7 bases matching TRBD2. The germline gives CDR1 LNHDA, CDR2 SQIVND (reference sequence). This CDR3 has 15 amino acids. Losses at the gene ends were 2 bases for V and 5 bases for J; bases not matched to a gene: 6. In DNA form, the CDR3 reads TGTGCCAGTAGTATAACTAGCGTTAGCGACAATGAGCAGTTCTTC. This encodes CASSITSVSDNEQFF.

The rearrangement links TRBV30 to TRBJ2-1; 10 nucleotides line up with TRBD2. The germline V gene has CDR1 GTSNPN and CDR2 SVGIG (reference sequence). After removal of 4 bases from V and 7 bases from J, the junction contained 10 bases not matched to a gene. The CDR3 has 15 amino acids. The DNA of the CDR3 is TGTGCCTGGACGCTAGCGGGAGTCCTTCGAAATGAGCAGTTCTTC. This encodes CAWTLAGVLRNEQFF.

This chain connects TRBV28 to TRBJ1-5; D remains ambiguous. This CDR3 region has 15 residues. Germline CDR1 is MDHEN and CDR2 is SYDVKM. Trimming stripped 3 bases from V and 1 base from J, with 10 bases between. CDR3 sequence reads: CASSFLGSSNQPQHF. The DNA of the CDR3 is TGTGCCAGCAGTTTCCTGGGTTCAAGCAATCAGCCCCAGCATTTT.

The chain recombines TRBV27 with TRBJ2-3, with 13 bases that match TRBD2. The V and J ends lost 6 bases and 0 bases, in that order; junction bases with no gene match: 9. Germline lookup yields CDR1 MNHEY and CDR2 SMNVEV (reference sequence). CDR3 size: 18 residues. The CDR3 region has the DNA TGTGCCAGCAGAAACGGACTAGCGGGAGCACTAAGCACAGATACGCAGTATTTT. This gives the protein CASRNGLAGALSTDTQYF.

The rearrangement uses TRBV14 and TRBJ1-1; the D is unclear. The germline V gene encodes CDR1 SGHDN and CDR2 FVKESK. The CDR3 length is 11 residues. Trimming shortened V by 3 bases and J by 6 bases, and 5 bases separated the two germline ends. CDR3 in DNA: TGTGCCAGCAGCCACAAGGCTGAAGCTTTCTTT. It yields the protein CASSHKAEAFF. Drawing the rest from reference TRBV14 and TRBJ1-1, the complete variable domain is EAGVTQFPSHSVIEKGQTVTLRCDPISGHDNLYWYRRVMGKEIKFLLHFVKESKQDESGMPNNRFLAERTGGTYSTLKVQPAELEDSGVYFCASSHKAEAFFGQGTRLTVV.

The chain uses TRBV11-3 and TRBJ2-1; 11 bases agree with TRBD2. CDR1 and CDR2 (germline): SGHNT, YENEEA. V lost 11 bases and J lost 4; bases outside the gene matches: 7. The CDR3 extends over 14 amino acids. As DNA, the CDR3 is TGTGCCGGTCAGGGACTAGCGGCTTACAATGAGCAGTTCTTC. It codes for CAGQGLAAYNEQFF.

The CDR3 sequence is CASSPRGEDGYTF. The DNA of the CDR3 is TGTGCCAGTAGTCCGAGGGGGGAGGATGGCTACACCTTC. This chain joins TRBV19 and TRBJ1-2, with D possibly TRBD1 on 6 matching bases. The V end was cut by 5 bases, the J end by 6 bases, with 13 bases between. This CDR3 has 13 residues. The germline CDR1 and CDR2 sequences are LNHDA and SQIVND (reference sequence).

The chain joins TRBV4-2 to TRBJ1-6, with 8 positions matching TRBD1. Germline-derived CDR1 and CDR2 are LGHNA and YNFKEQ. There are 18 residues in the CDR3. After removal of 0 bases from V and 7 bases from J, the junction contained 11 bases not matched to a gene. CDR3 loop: CASSQDFPGTGQNSPLHF. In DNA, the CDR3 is TGTGCCAGCAGCCAAGATTTTCCCGGGACAGGACAAAATTCACCCCTCCACTTT.

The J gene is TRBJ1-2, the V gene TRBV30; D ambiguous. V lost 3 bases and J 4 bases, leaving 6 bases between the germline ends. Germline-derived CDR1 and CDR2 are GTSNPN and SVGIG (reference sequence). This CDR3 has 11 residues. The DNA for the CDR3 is TGTGCCTGGAGCGGGAGCTATGGCTACACCTTC. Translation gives CAWSGSYGYTF. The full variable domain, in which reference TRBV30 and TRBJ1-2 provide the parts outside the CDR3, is SQTIHQWPATLVQPVGSPLSLECTVEGTSNPNLYWYRQAAGRGLQLLFYSVGIGQISSEVPQNLSASRPQDRQFILSSKKLLLSDSGFYLCAWSGSYGYTFGSGTRLTVV.

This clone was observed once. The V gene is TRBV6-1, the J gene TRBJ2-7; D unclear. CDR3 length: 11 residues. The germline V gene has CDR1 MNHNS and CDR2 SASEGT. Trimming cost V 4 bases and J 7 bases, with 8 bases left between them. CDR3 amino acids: CASSGRREQYF. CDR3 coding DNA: TGTGCCAGCAGTGGGCGCCGGGAGCAGTACTTC.

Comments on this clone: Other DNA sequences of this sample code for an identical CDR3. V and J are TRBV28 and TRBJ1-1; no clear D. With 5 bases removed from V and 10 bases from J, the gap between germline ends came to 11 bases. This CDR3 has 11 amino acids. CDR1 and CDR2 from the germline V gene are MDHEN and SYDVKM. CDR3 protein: CASSALGGAFF. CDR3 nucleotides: TGTGCCAGCAGTGCCCTCGGTGGAGCTTTCTTT.

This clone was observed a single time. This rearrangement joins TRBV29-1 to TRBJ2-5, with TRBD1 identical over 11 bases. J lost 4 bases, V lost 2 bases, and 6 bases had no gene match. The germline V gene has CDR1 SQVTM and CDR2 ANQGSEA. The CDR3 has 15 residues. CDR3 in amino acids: CSVELSGTGGETQYF. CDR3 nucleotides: TGCAGCGTTGAACTGTCTGGGACAGGGGGAGAGACCCAGTACTTC.

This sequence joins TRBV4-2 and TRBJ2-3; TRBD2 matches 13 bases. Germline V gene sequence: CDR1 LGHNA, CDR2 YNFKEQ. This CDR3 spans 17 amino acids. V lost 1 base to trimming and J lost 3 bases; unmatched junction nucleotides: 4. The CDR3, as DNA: TGTGCCAGCAGCCAAGGGACTAGCGGGAGTACGACAGATACGCAGTATTTT. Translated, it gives CASSQGTSGSTTDTQYF.